One and the same sample provided the 13 T cell receptor beta chains below, sequenced in a study of blood T cell repertoires in COVID-19. Sequenced by immunoSEQ multiplex PCR; TCRdb stores in-frame clones only, minus some. The sample has roughly 250,000 clones, around 89% seen once; the top ten hold around 10%. The sample was PBMCs or T cells enriched from blood (not recorded which). The receptors come from a middle-aged man who had recovered from COVID-19.

In nucleotides, the CDR3 is TGTGCCAGCAGTTTAAACGGACTCAGCTCCTACGAGCAGTACTTC. Translating it yields CASSLNGLSSYEQYF. V is TRBV28 and J is TRBJ2-7; D might be TRBD2 (5 bases). CDR3 length equals 15 residues. Germline V gives CDR1 MDHEN, CDR2 SYDVKM. V was shortened by 2 bases and J by 0 bases, with 11 bases between the two germline ends.

The J gene is TRBJ2-7, the V gene TRBV5-1; perhaps TRBD1 as D (6 bases). Between the trimmed V and J ends, which lost 3 bases and 5 bases, there was a span of 15 bases. Germline V gene sequence: CDR1 SGHRS, CDR2 YFSETQ. This CDR3 has 14 amino acids. DNA of the CDR3: TGCGCCAGCAGCTCCGGGACATTAGGGCACGAGCAGTACTTC. The encoded protein is CASSSGTLGHEQYF.

The chain links TRBV7-2 to TRBJ1-2; D not certain. This CDR3 has 14 residues. The V end lost 5 bases, the J end lost 2 bases, and 12 bases lay between the germline ends. Germline V lookup: CDR1 SGHTA, CDR2 FQGNSA. The CDR3 DNA is TGTGCCAGCAGCGCCGGGGTATTGAACTATGGCTACACCTTC. This encodes CASSAGVLNYGYTF. Full variable domain (missing parts from reference TRBV7-2 and TRBJ1-2): GAGVSQSPSNKVTEKGKDVELRCDPISGHTALYWYRQSLGQGLEFLIYFQGNSAPDKSGLPSDRFSAERTGGSVSTLTIQRTQQEDSAVYLCASSAGVLNYGYTFGSGTRLTVV.

This chain links TRBV12-3 or TRBV12-4 with TRBJ1-2, with TRBD1 identical over 7 bases. Trimming cost V 6 bases and J 8 bases; bases outside gene matches: 3. This CDR3 is built from 11 residues. The CDR3 DNA follows: TGTGCCAGCAGGACAGGGTACGGCTACACCTTC. Translating gives CASRTGYGYTF.

The rearrangement links TRBV12-3 or TRBV12-4 to TRBJ1-3; D remains unclear. The CDR3 is made up of 13 amino acids. Trimming pared 5 bases from V and 5 bases from J, leaving 10 bases between. CDR3 sequence reads: CASSPTIRNTIYF. DNA for the CDR3: TGTGCCAGCAGTCCCACAATTCGAAACACCATATATTTT.

This sequence joins TRBV28 and TRBJ1-5; no clear D gene. V was trimmed by 5 bases and J by 0 bases, leaving 26 bases between them. The V gene's germline CDR1 is MDHEN and CDR2 SYDVKM. CDR3 length: 20 residues. CDR3 sequence reads: CASSPHQVIPGSYSNQPQHF. The CDR3 DNA reads TGTGCCAGCAGTCCACACCAGGTAATCCCAGGATCATATAGCAATCAGCCCCAGCATTTT.

The rearrangement joins TRBV10-2 to TRBJ2-3; 9 positions match TRBD2. The CDR3 has 14 amino acids. Germline lookup yields CDR1 WSHSY and CDR2 SAAADI. The junction had 5 bases not matched to a gene; V was cut back by 8 bases and J by 2 bases. The CDR3 region has the DNA TGCGCCAGCCTATTAGCGGGAGACACAGATACGCAGTATTTT. Its translation is CASLLAGDTDTQYF.

This clone was recorded only once. The CDR3 loop is CATSRQSNNEKLFF. CDR3 DNA: TGTGCCACCAGCAGACAGTCGAATAATGAAAAACTGTTTTTT. V usage is TRBV15 and J usage is TRBJ1-4; no firm D call. Germline V lookup: CDR1 LNHNV, CDR2 YYDKDF (reference sequence). CDR3 length: 14 residues. Trimming removed 2 bases at V and 4 bases at J, with 8 bases between. The whole variable domain, filled in from reference TRBV15 and TRBJ1-4, reads DAMVIQNPRYQVTQFGKPVTLSCSQTLNHNVMYWYQQKSSQAPKLLFHYYDKDFNNEADTPDNFQSRRPNTSFCFLDIRSPGLGDTAMYLCATSRQSNNEKLFFGSGTQLSVL.

The V gene is TRBV7-2, the J gene TRBJ1-3, with 10 bases lining up with TRBD1. The CDR3 is made up of 16 amino acids. With V trimmed by 5 bases and J by 3 bases, 7 bases remained unmatched. In germline, CDR1 is SGHTA, CDR2 FQGNSA. The CDR3 DNA reads as TGTGCCAGCAGCCCAAGACAGGGGGCAGGTGGAAACACCATATATTTT. As protein: CASSPRQGAGGNTIYF.

The chain couples TRBV27 to TRBJ1-5; TRBD1 matches at 7 bases. The germline gives CDR1 MNHEY, CDR2 SMNVEV (reference sequence). Losses at the gene ends were 5 bases for V and 1 base for J; bases not matched to a gene: 14. The CDR3 is 18 amino acids. The CDR3 DNA reads TGTGCCAGCAGTCCCGAGGGCAGGGGGTTGGGGAGCAATCAGCCCCAGCATTTT. This encodes CASSPEGRGLGSNQPQHF.

The CDR3 region is CASDPQLNTGELFF. The CDR3 DNA reads TGCGCCAGCGATCCTCAACTGAACACCGGGGAGCTGTTTTTT. The V gene is TRBV5-1, the J gene TRBJ2-2; the D is unclear. The V gene lost 7 bases and the J gene lost 1 base, with 11 bases spanning the gap. The CDR3 is 14 residues long. CDR1 and CDR2 (germline): SGHRS, YFSETQ.

Concerning this clone: Other DNA sequences in this specimen translate into the identical CDR3. The chain combines TRBV28 with TRBJ2-7; no firm D call. The germline V gene encodes CDR1 MDHEN and CDR2 SYDVKM. The CDR3 is made up of 11 amino acids. Trimming cost V 4 bases and J 4 bases, with 5 bases left between them. The CDR3 region is CASSSFYEQYF. The CDR3 DNA reads as TGTGCCAGCAGTTCTTTTTACGAGCAGTACTTC.

The CDR3 region has the DNA TGTGCCAGCAGCCAAGAAGTTTTTAGGGGCAGCCACGAGCAGTACTTC. This gives the protein CASSQEVFRGSHEQYF. The rearrangement joins TRBV4-2 to TRBJ2-7; D perhaps matches TRBD1 (5 bases). This CDR3 contains 16 residues. Trimming removed 0 bases from V and 5 bases from J, with 17 bases in between. Germline V gives CDR1 LGHNA, CDR2 YNFKEQ.